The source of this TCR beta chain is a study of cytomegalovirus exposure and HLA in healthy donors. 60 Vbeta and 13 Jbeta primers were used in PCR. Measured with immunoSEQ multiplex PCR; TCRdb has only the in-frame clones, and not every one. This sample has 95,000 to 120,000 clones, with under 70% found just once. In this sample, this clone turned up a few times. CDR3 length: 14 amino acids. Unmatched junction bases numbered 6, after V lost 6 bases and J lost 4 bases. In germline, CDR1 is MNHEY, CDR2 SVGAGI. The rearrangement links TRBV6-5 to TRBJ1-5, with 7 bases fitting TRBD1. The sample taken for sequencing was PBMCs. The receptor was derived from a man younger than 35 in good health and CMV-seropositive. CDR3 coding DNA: TGTGCCAGCAGCCGTACAGGGGCAAATCAGCCCCAGCATTTT. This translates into CASSRTGANQPQHF.